The entry below gives a single TCR beta chain sequence along with its context. The target of this receptor is not known. One base away there is no much larger clone; base qualities are not given. Preparation of the library involved 5' RACE. The run used an Illumina HiSeq 2500. A second PCR of roughly 7 to 11 cycles was performed with a sample-barcoded 5' primer and a J-beta primer mix. Each TCR beta cDNA molecule received a unique molecular identifier from a template-switch 5' adaptor carrying 12 random nucleotides. At least 2.5 million CDR3-containing paired-end reads were obtained from each sample. First-strand cDNA was synthesized from all RNA with the Mint cDNA synthesis kit, primed by a TRBC-specific oligonucleotide. After uracil-DNA glycosylase treatment, a first 18-cycle PCR used universal primers M1SS and BC2_uni_R on all cDNA. As for how the authors treated the data: For normalization, 1 million high-quality reads, each with a distinct molecular identifier, were randomly selected from each sample. Instead of being binned into consensus sequences, reads that shared molecular identifiers were thrown out. MiTCR, run with a Q25 quality threshold and the strictest error-elimination algorithm, handled CDR3 identification, clonotype clustering and error correction. Lower-bound total TCR beta diversity was estimated with a nonparametric unseen species model using Euler transformation. TCRdb handled the public reads itself, with Q25 trimming in fastp and clone calling in MiXCR, and kept productive beta chains. Every CDR3 protein is listed once, alongside the most common genes and DNA of its rows. The V and J calls, along with clone size, are taken from TCRdb and not from the paper's own processing. Present in this sample are roughly 570,000 distinct CDR3 sequences, 27% of which were seen just once. The leading ten clones occupy around 20% of the sample.

The donors were roughly 40 Caucasian individuals from Russia, aged 6 to 90 years, who were systemically healthy. Roughly 10 milliliters of peripheral blood were drawn from each donor into EDTA-treated Vacutainer tubes. PBMCs were isolated by Ficoll-Paque density-gradient centrifugation, with at least 6 million obtained per sample. Total RNA, at least 5 micrograms per sample, was extracted from PBMCs with Trizol reagent. Naive CD45RAhigh/CD27high T cell percentages were measured by flow cytometry on a PBMC aliquot from every donor. Via the germline V gene, CDR1 is KGHSH and CDR2 LQKENI. The CDR3 starts with the cysteine, ends with the phenylalanine, and has 16 residues. Only the CDR3 region is kept as DNA, spanning 48 bases read in frame from base 1. V was cut back by 3 bases and J by 1 base, leaving a gap of 12 bases between them. The sample comes from a study of blood T cells in healthy people across ages (dated by TCRdb to the mid-2010s). About the investigation overall: In model experiments, template switching captured roughly one uniquely barcoded TCR beta cDNA molecule for every two T cells. The study analyzed two additional independent replicas of 1 million unique cDNA reads from the same blood draw for two donors, one aged 18 to 29 and one aged 80 or older. Donors of different ages were randomly distributed across sequencing lanes to avoid experimental bias. Using deep sequencing normalized with unique cDNA molecular identifiers, the study measured how TCR beta repertoire diversity changes with age. Donors were grouped into four age groups: young (average about 15 years), middle-aged (39), aged (over 55) and long-lived (approximately 75).

General findings and caveats noted by the study authors: Observed TCR beta diversity correlated strongly with the percentage of naive T cells measured by flow cytometry. Estimates of total diversity from one million sequenced T cells were regarded as lower bounds and underestimates. Because donor CMV infection status was unknown, age-related changes in expanded clonotypes were potentially confounded. Compared with the aged group, the long-lived group had more naive CD4+ T cells, fewer expanded clones and increased TCR diversity, a pattern suggesting age selection. Bulk unsorted PBMC profiling prevented conclusive comparison of naive and antigen-experienced compartments. Observed TCR beta diversity per million T cells fell roughly linearly with age, and a significant reduction was already apparent by age approximately 40.

The sequenced material came from blood. The rearranged chain carries TRBV18 and TRBJ1-4; there is no confident call for the D gene. This receptor was obtained from a woman in her sixties or seventies in good health. The DNA sequence reads TGTGCCAGCTCACCCGGACTGGCCGAAACTAATGAAAAACTGTTTTTT. Translated, this gives CASSPGLAETNEKLFF.